One and the same sample provided the 32 T cell receptor beta chains below, sequenced in a study of T cell responses to AZD1222 COVID-19 vaccine. Libraries were prepared by immunoSEQ multiplex PCR; TCRdb keeps only in-frame clonotypes and omits some of them. The data contain about 140,000 clones, approximately 90% of them singletons. The sequenced sample was peripheral blood, obtained 28 days after the second AZD1222 dose. The receptors were gathered from an adult who received the AZD1222 COVID-19 vaccine.

Regarding this clone: This sample includes further DNA sequences coding for the same CDR3. J is TRBJ2-7 and V is TRBV7-2; TRBD1 aligns across 9 bases. After removal of 5 bases from V and 3 bases from J, the junction contained 5 bases not matched to a gene. Germline CDR1 and CDR2: SGHTA and FQGNSA. The CDR3 is 14 amino acids. CDR3 sequence reads: CASSSRTGDYEQYF. As DNA, the CDR3 is TGTGCCAGCAGCAGCAGGACAGGGGACTACGAGCAGTACTTC.

The chain recombines TRBV3-1 (or the pseudogene TRBV3-2) with TRBJ2-2; weak D call: TRBD2 (5 bases). This CDR3 spans 17 amino acids. The ends were cut back, 3 bases at V and 0 bases at J, with 14 bases in the middle. Looked up from germline, CDR1 is LGHDT and CDR2 is YNNKEL (reference sequence). The CDR3 is CASSHSGRTANTGELFF. CDR3 in DNA: TGTGCCAGCAGCCATTCTGGACGGACTGCGAACACCGGGGAGCTGTTTTTT.

The CDR3 DNA reads as TGTGCCAGCAGCCGATCGGCGGGAAAACTGTTTTTT. Protein sequence: CASSRSAGKLFF. V usage is TRBV27 and J usage is TRBJ1-4; D is unresolved. The CDR3 covers 12 residues. The germline gives CDR1 MNHEY, CDR2 SMNVEV (reference sequence). Deletions cut 6 bases from V and 10 bases from J, with 12 bases between.

This sequence joins TRBV7-9 and TRBJ1-6, with 8 positions matching TRBD1. The CDR3 runs 17 residues. Per germline, CDR1 SEHNR and CDR2 FQNEAQ (reference sequence). V shed 0 bases, J shed 9 bases, and the junction held 10 bases outside the gene matches. The CDR3 loop reads CASSLAGTGKPGSPLHF. The CDR3 coding sequence is TGTGCCAGCAGCTTAGCAGGGACAGGAAAACCCGGTTCACCCCTCCACTTT.

The chain joins TRBV10-1 to TRBJ2-1, with D possibly being TRBD1 or TRBD2 (5 bases each). There are 17 residues in the CDR3. V shed 2 bases and J shed 0 bases, with 14 bases lying between them. Germline V CDR1 and CDR2: WNHNN, SYGVQD (reference sequence). The CDR3 sequence is CASSETVGASSYNEQFF. CDR3 DNA: TGCGCCAGCAGTGAGACTGTCGGGGCCAGCTCCTACAATGAGCAGTTCTTC.

This clone was recorded once. This chain connects TRBV6-5 to TRBJ2-7, with 9 bases identical to TRBD2. Germline CDR1 MNHEY, CDR2 SVGAGI. The CDR3 covers 15 residues. With V trimmed by 1 base and J by 6 bases, 7 bases remained unmatched. In DNA, the CDR3 is TGTGCCAGCAGTTACTTTGCGGGAGGGCCGTCCGAGCAGTACTTC. It codes for CASSYFAGGPSEQYF.

This rearrangement joins TRBV27 to TRBJ2-2, with D possibly being TRBD1 (5 bases). Germline V gives CDR1 MNHEY, CDR2 SMNVEV (reference sequence). Trimming removed 5 bases at V and 5 bases at J, with 9 bases between. CDR3 length: 13 amino acids. CDR3 DNA: TGTGCCAGCAGTCTCGACAGAACCGGGGAGCTGTTTTTT. Protein product: CASSLDRTGELFF.

J is TRBJ1-2 and V is TRBV6-2 or TRBV6-3; perhaps TRBD1 as D (6 bases). CDR3 length equals 20 residues. Germline-derived CDR1 and CDR2 are MNHEY and SVGEGT. V lost 0 bases, J lost 2 bases, and 25 bases lay in between. The CDR3 DNA sequence: TGTGCCAGCAGTTACTCTATCCGGACAGCAAGTCGGGATTCCAACTATGGCTACACCTTC. As protein: CASSYSIRTASRDSNYGYTF.

The chain employs TRBV7-9 and TRBJ2-1, with unresolved D. Germline-derived CDR1 and CDR2 are SEHNR and FQNEAQ (reference sequence). Between the trimmed V and J ends, which lost 4 bases and 4 bases, there was a span of 11 bases. This CDR3 has 14 residues. The CDR3 sequence is CASSSKQNYNEQFF. In nucleotides, the CDR3 is TGTGCCAGCAGCTCGAAACAGAATTACAATGAGCAGTTCTTC.

The chain has TRBV2 and TRBJ1-4; TRBD1 might be the D (5 bases). Germline V gives CDR1 SNHLY, CDR2 FYNNEI. Trimming stripped 5 bases from V and 7 bases from J, with 17 bases between. The CDR3 length is 15 residues. CDR3 region: CASSKDGRGGEKLFF. CDR3 in DNA: TGTGCCAGCAGTAAGGACGGAAGGGGTGGTGAAAAACTGTTTTTT. Complete variable domain (other parts from reference TRBV2 and TRBJ1-4): EPEVTQTPSHQVTQMGQEVILRCVPISNHLYFYWYRQILGQKVEFLVSFYNNEISEKSEIFDDQFSVERPDGSNFTLKIRSTKLEDSAMYFCASSKDGRGGEKLFFGSGTQLSVL.

The V gene is TRBV27, the J gene TRBJ2-3; the D gene is possibly TRBD2 (6 bases). This CDR3 comprises 16 residues. The V end lost 3 bases, the J end lost 4 bases, and 17 bases lay between the germline ends. Looked up from germline, CDR1 is MNHEY and CDR2 is SMNVEV (reference sequence). CDR3 DNA sequence: TGTGCCAGCAGTTTGGATAGGAGGGGTTATGCAGATACGCAGTATTTT. This encodes CASSLDRRGYADTQYF.

The gene calls are TRBV23-1 and TRBJ1-5; D uncertain. TRBV23-1 is given ORF status, its function remaining uncertain. Trimming removed 2 bases at V and 5 bases at J, with 13 bases between. This CDR3 has 15 amino acids. CDR3 residues: CASSQGPDRDQPQHF. The CDR3 DNA reads as TGCGCCAGCAGTCAAGGACCCGATCGCGATCAGCCCCAGCATTTT.

The genes are TRBV14 and TRBJ1-2, with unresolved D. The CDR3 spans 14 residues. Trimming stripped 1 base from V and 7 bases from J, with 13 bases between. The germline CDR1 and CDR2 sequences are SGHDN and FVKESK. CDR3 sequence: CASSQVVGDFGYTF. As DNA, the CDR3 is TGTGCCAGCAGCCAAGTCGTCGGGGATTTTGGCTACACCTTC. Based on the CDR3 plus reference TRBV14 and TRBJ1-2, the full variable domain is EAGVTQFPSHSVIEKGQTVTLRCDPISGHDNLYWYRRVMGKEIKFLLHFVKESKQDESGMPNNRFLAERTGGTYSTLKVQPAELEDSGVYFCASSQVVGDFGYTFGSGTRLTVV.

This chain connects TRBV6-6 to TRBJ2-1; tentatively, D is TRBD2 (6 bases). CDR1 and CDR2 from the germline V gene are MNHNY and SVGAGI (reference sequence). V lost 6 bases and J lost 5, with 11 bases in between. The CDR3 loop spans 13 amino acids. This chain's CDR3 is CASRPGLHNEQFF. The CDR3 DNA sequence: TGTGCCAGCAGACCGGGACTCCACAATGAGCAGTTCTTC.

CDR3 nucleotide sequence: TGTGCCAGCAGCTTATTCAGGGCCCAGCCCCAGCATTTT. Translated: CASSLFRAQPQHF. The rearrangement uses TRBV7-2 and TRBJ1-5; tentatively, D is TRBD1 (5 bases). The CDR3 has 13 amino acids. Trimming took 2 bases from V and 7 from J, leaving 9 bases between them. Germline V gene data show CDR1 as SGHTA and CDR2 as FQGNSA.

The V and J genes are TRBV19 and TRBJ1-4, with 8 bases matching TRBD1. The CDR3 extends over 15 amino acids. CDR1 is LNHDA and CDR2 is SQIVND in the germline V gene (reference sequence). V dropped 5 bases and J dropped 10; count of bases not matched to a gene: 12. CDR3 sequence: CASSPSGTGGGKLFF. The DNA for the CDR3 is TGTGCCAGTAGTCCTTCCGGGACAGGCGGCGGAAAACTGTTTTTT. The complete variable domain, with remaining parts taken from reference TRBV19 and TRBJ1-4, reads DGGITQSPKYLFRKEGQNVTLSCEQNLNHDAMYWYRQDPGQGLRLIYYSQIVNDFQKGDIAEGYSVSREKKESFPLTVTSAQKNPTAFYLCASSPSGTGGGKLFFGSGTQLSVL.

The chain combines TRBV11-2 with TRBJ2-1; no firm D call. V lost 1 base, J lost 4 bases, and 5 bases lay in between. This CDR3 contains 13 residues. Germline V gene sequence: CDR1 SGHAT, CDR2 FQNNGV. The CDR3 is CASSLGRYNEQFF. CDR3 DNA sequence: TGTGCCAGCAGCTTAGGCCGTTACAATGAGCAGTTCTTC.

This chain connects TRBV20-1 to TRBJ1-2, with a possible D match to TRBD1 (5 bases). The CDR3 is made up of 11 amino acids. V gave up 6 bases and J gave up 7 bases, with 12 bases separating them. Germline V gene sequence: CDR1 DFQATT, CDR2 SNEGSKA (reference sequence). CDR3 bases: TGCAGTGCCTGGGGGGGTAGTGGCTACACCTTC. The encoded protein is CSAWGGSGYTF.

The chain employs TRBV3-1 (or the pseudogene TRBV3-2) and TRBJ2-7, with TRBD1 identical over 8 bases. Germline CDR1 LGHDT, CDR2 YNNKEL (reference sequence). This CDR3 contains 15 residues. J gave up 3 bases and V 4 bases, and 8 bases lay outside the gene matches. The CDR3 DNA is TGTGCCAGCAGCCCGATGGGACAGGACTTCTACGAGCAGTACTTC. It is translated as CASSPMGQDFYEQYF.

This clone was observed at least ten times. The genes are TRBV5-1 and TRBJ2-7, with D perhaps assigned TRBD1 or TRBD2 (6 bases each). Germline assignment: CDR1 SGHRS and CDR2 YFSETQ. Trimming took 1 base from V and 5 from J, leaving 16 bases between them. The CDR3 length is 15 residues. CDR3 nucleotide sequence: TGCGCCAGCAGCTTGTTGGGCAGGGGAGGAGACGAGCAGTACTTC. It yields the protein CASSLLGRGGDEQYF. The variable domain in full, completed from reference TRBV5-1 and TRBJ2-7, reads KAGVTQTPRYLIKTRGQQVTLSCSPISGHRSVSWYQQTPGQGLQFLFEYFSETQRNKGNFPGRFSGRQFSNSRSEMNVSTLELGDSALYLCASSLLGRGGDEQYFGPGTRLTVT.

This clone was observed once. The chain has TRBV9 and TRBJ1-2, with 7 bases identical to TRBD1. The CDR3 is made up of 14 amino acids. Germline CDR1 and CDR2: SGDLS and YYNGEE. The V segment lost 3 bases and the J segment 2 bases; nucleotides outside the gene matches: 4. DNA for the CDR3: TGTGCCAGCAGCGCAACAGGGGCGAACTATGGCTACACCTTC. Encoded protein: CASSATGANYGYTF. Based on the CDR3 plus reference TRBV9 and TRBJ1-2, the full variable domain is DSGVTQTPKHLITATGQRVTLRCSPRSGDLSVYWYQQSLDQGLQFLIQYYNGEERAKGNILERFSAQQFPDLHSELNLSSLELGDSALYFCASSATGANYGYTFGSGTRLTVV.

This clone was counted a few times. V is TRBV27 and J is TRBJ2-7; 7 bases match TRBD2. Trimming took 6 bases from V and 1 from J; bases not matched to a gene: 9. This CDR3 is built from 15 residues. The germline V gene has CDR1 MNHEY and CDR2 SMNVEV (reference sequence). CDR3 protein: CASRERAGASYEQYF. The DNA of the CDR3 is TGTGCCAGCAGGGAGAGGGCGGGAGCTTCCTACGAGCAGTACTTC.

The V and J genes are TRBV6-2 or TRBV6-3 and TRBJ2-5, with TRBD1 matching over 8 bases. The germline V gene has CDR1 MNHEY and CDR2 SVGEGT. The CDR3 spans 18 residues. Trimming at V came to 2 bases and at J to 4 bases, leaving 15 bases not matched to a gene. In DNA form, the CDR3 reads TGTGCCAGCAGTTACCCCCCGAGCTGGACAGGGATGTCAGAGACCCAGTACTTC. Its translation is CASSYPPSWTGMSETQYF.

The chain couples TRBV28 to TRBJ1-3; D perhaps matches TRBD1 (5 bases). The V and J ends lost 1 base and 4 bases respectively, with 23 bases between them. The CDR3 spans 19 residues. Germline V gene data show CDR1 as MDHEN and CDR2 as SYDVKM. The CDR3 sequence: CASSLFRRLGLGGGNTIYF. CDR3 nucleotide sequence: TGTGCCAGCAGTTTATTCCGTCGCCTGGGGCTCGGAGGCGGAAACACCATATATTTT.

This chain links TRBV6-6 with TRBJ2-1; 14 bases agree with TRBD2. The V gene's germline CDR1 is MNHNY and CDR2 SVGAGI (reference sequence). Unmatched junction bases numbered 12, after V lost 8 bases and J lost 9 bases. This CDR3 region has 16 residues. The CDR3 loop is CASFRPGLAGVGEQFF. In DNA, the CDR3 is TGTGCCAGCTTTAGACCGGGACTAGCGGGAGTGGGTGAGCAGTTCTTC.

V usage is TRBV7-2 and J usage is TRBJ1-6; 7 nucleotides match TRBD1. CDR1 and CDR2 from the germline V gene are SGHTA and FQGNSA. J lost 7 bases, V lost 6 bases, and 9 bases had no gene match. This CDR3 is 15 amino acids long. CDR3 DNA sequence: TGTGCCAGCAGTTCCCAGGGGGAAGGGAATTCACCCCTCCACTTT. Translation gives CASSSQGEGNSPLHF.

V gene TRBV27 combines with J gene TRBJ2-1, with D hard to call. Germline CDR1 is MNHEY and CDR2 is SMNVEV (reference sequence). Between the trimmed V and J ends, which lost 6 bases and 0 bases, there was a span of 12 bases. The CDR3 extends over 15 amino acids. The CDR3 loop reads CASRTVVNSYNEQFF. In nucleotides, the CDR3 is TGTGCCAGCAGAACGGTGGTTAACTCCTACAATGAGCAGTTCTTC.

This clone was seen just once. The chain recombines TRBV6-5 with TRBJ1-1; D is unclear. Germline CDR1 is MNHEY and CDR2 is SVGAGI. V lost 7 bases and J 1 base, leaving 13 bases between the germline ends. This CDR3 is built from 14 residues. The CDR3 region has the DNA TGTGCCAGCACCCACTACTCCCGGAACACTGAAGCTTTCTTT. Protein sequence: CASTHYSRNTEAFF.

The chain employs TRBV28 and TRBJ1-5, with 11 bases fitting TRBD1. The V gene end was trimmed by 7 bases and the J gene end by 3 bases; junction bases not matched to a gene: 5. There are 15 residues in the CDR3. Per germline, CDR1 MDHEN and CDR2 SYDVKM. The CDR3 is CASTRTGGVNQPQHF. In DNA, the CDR3 is TGTGCCAGCACCCGGACAGGGGGCGTCAATCAGCCCCAGCATTTT.

V is TRBV28 and J is TRBJ1-1; no reliable D call. Germline CDR1 and CDR2: MDHEN and SYDVKM. The CDR3 sequence is 12 residues long. Between the trimmed V and J ends, which lost 6 bases and 10 bases, there was a span of 15 bases. The CDR3 sequence: CASSSGPLGAFF. The CDR3 nucleotides read TGTGCCAGCAGCTCCGGTCCTCTGGGAGCTTTCTTT.

The V and J genes are TRBV9 and TRBJ1-1; possible D gene TRBD1, 5 bases. There are 14 residues in the CDR3. V was cut by 0 bases and J by 4 bases, with 10 bases left in between. Germline loops: CDR1 SGDLS, CDR2 YYNGEE. This chain's CDR3 is CASSVVQGGTEAFF. The CDR3 DNA reads as TGTGCCAGCAGCGTAGTTCAGGGCGGCACTGAAGCTTTCTTT. Complete variable domain (other parts from reference TRBV9 and TRBJ1-1): DSGVTQTPKHLITATGQRVTLRCSPRSGDLSVYWYQQSLDQGLQFLIQYYNGEERAKGNILERFSAQQFPDLHSELNLSSLELGDSALYFCASSVVQGGTEAFFGQGTRLTVV.

This clone was picked up a small number of times. The genes are TRBV4-3 and TRBJ1-2; D uncertain. The CDR3 runs to 17 residues. Between the trimmed V and J ends, which lost 0 bases and 8 bases, there was a span of 22 bases. The germline V gene has CDR1 LGHNA and CDR2 YSLEER. The CDR3 DNA follows: TGCGCCAGCAGCCAAGAGTTCGGCCAGGTCCGTGGCAGCGGCTACACCTTC. This encodes CASSQEFGQVRGSGYTF.